These T cell receptor beta chains were read from a single sample in a study of cytomegalovirus exposure and HLA in healthy donors. TCRdb's copy holds only in-frame clones and misses some; the assay was immunoSEQ multiplex PCR. Its table lists just over 80,000 clones. Source material: PBMCs. These receptor sequences come from a young woman in good health and CMV-seronegative. Each CDR3 is given with its conserved first and last residue. D genes are given only for firm matches.

J gene	D gene	V gene	CDR3 DNA	CDR3 protein
TRBJ2-7	NA	TRBV27	TGTGCCAGCAGTTTAACAGGGCAGTTGAACTACGAGCAGTACTTC	CASSLTGQLNYEQYF
TRBJ2-2	TRBD1	TRBV6-6	TGTGCCAGCAGTTTCGACAGGGGCCGCACCGGGGAGCTGTTTTTT	CASSFDRGRTGELFF
TRBJ1-1	NA	TRBV7-9	TGTGCCAGCAGCCTCCCAAGGAAGCGAATACGAAACACTGAAGCTTTCTTT	CASSLPRKRIRNTEAFF
TRBJ2-3	NA	TRBV19	TGTGCCAGTAGTCACGGGGACAATCCTAGCACAGATACGCAGTATTTT	CASSHGDNPSTDTQYF
TRBJ1-4	TRBD1	TRBV30	TGTGCCTGGAGCCTCGGGACAGGCCATGAAAAACTGTTTTTT	CAWSLGTGHEKLFF
TRBJ2-3	TRBD2	TRBV5-1	TGCGCCAGCAGCTCGGGACTAGGGAGCACAGATACGCAGTATTTT	CASSSGLGSTDTQYF
TRBJ2-7	TRBD1	TRBV30	TGTGCCGGGAGTGTGGGGACAGCCCGCTCCTACGAGCAGTACTTC	CAGSVGTARSYEQYF
TRBJ1-4	TRBD1	TRBV7-2	TGTGCCAGCAGCTTAGGTGGACAGGCTAATGAAAAACTGTTTTTT	CASSLGGQANEKLFF
TRBJ2-5	TRBD2	TRBV14	TGTGCCAGCAAGGGACTAGCCGGGCAAGAGACCCAGTACTTC	CASKGLAGQETQYF
TRBJ1-1	TRBD1	TRBV19	TGTGCCAGTAGTATAGGTACAGGGGCTGAAGCTTTCTTT	CASSIGTGAEAFF
TRBJ2-7	NA	TRBV28	TGTGCCAGCAGCGGTGCTACCTACGAGCAGTACTTC	CASSGATYEQYF
TRBJ1-1	TRBD1	TRBV19	TGTGCCAGTAGTTTCTACCTCGGACAGGGTGGAGCTTTCTTT	CASSFYLGQGGAFF
TRBJ1-5	NA	TRBV10-2	TGCGCCAGCAGTGAGCAGGGCAATCAGCCCCAGCATTTT	CASSEQGNQPQHF
TRBJ2-7	NA	TRBV5-1	TGCGCCAGCAGCTCAAAACCAGGGTCCTACGAGCAGTACTTC	CASSSKPGSYEQYF
TRBJ1-6	TRBD1	TRBV6-5	TGTGCCAGCAGTGGGGACAGGGCAGACTCACCCCTCCACTTT	CASSGDRADSPLHF
TRBJ2-3	NA	TRBV27	TGTGCCAGCAGTTTCTCCCCGGCAGGGATCACAGATACGCAGTATTTT	CASSFSPAGITDTQYF
TRBJ2-7	NA	TRBV6-6	TGTGCCAGCGGAGCCCGGGGGGCGGGGACGGCCGAGCAGTACTTC	CASGARGAGTAEQYF
TRBJ2-1	TRBD2	TRBV30	TGTGCCTGGACTCGCCGGGGGGGGATATACAATGAGCAGTTCTTC	CAWTRRGGIYNEQFF
TRBJ2-3	TRBD2	TRBV29-1	TGCAGCGTTGGGGAGCGGGAGTCCCTAGATACGCAGTATTTT	CSVGERESLDTQYF
TRBJ2-3	TRBD2	TRBV7-9	TGTGCCAGCAGCCCCACGGGACTAGCGGGAGGGCCCGCAGATACGCAGTATTTT	CASSPTGLAGGPADTQYF
TRBJ2-2	NA	TRBV19	TGTGCCAGTAGTATAGGAGCGGGCGCTGCGGGAACCGGGGAGCTGTTTTTT	CASSIGAGAAGTGELFF
TRBJ2-2	TRBD2	TRBV7-9	TGTGCCAGCAGCTCCGGGGGGGTTACTCTCACCGGGGAGCTGTTTTTT	CASSSGGVTLTGELFF
TRBJ1-1	NA	TRBV6-6	TGTGCCAGCAGTTACGGTCAAGGGGGGAACACTGAAGCTTTCTTT	CASSYGQGGNTEAFF
TRBJ1-3	NA	TRBV30	TGTGCCTGGAGTGTACACAGGTCTGGAAACACCATATATTTT	CAWSVHRSGNTIYF
TRBJ1-6	NA	TRBV18	TGTGCCAGCTCAGAGCATGGTAATTCACCCCTCCACTTT	CASSEHGNSPLHF
TRBJ2-1	TRBD2	TRBV6-1	TGTGCCAGTAGGGAGGGCCGTAGCTCCTACAATGAGCAGTTCTTC	CASREGRSSYNEQFF
TRBJ2-7	NA	TRBV6-1	TGTGCCAGCAGTGAAGGTCCCACGGGAGCCTACGAGCAGTACTTC	CASSEGPTGAYEQYF
TRBJ2-7	TRBD1	TRBV7-9	TGTGCCAGCAGCGAACCGGGACAGGGAGCCTACGAGCAGTACTTC	CASSEPGQGAYEQYF
TRBJ2-1	TRBD2	TRBV10-3	TGTGCCATCAGTGAGTCTGCTACTAGCGGGAGGCTAAATGAGCAGTTCTTC	CAISESATSGRLNEQFF
TRBJ1-4	NA	TRBV2	TGTGCCTCCGACTCGGGAGGCAGGGTTAATGAAAAACTGTTTTTT	CASDSGGRVNEKLFF
TRBJ2-7	NA	TRBV30	TGTGCCTGGAGTCCCCATGTAGCAGGGGCCTACGAGCAGTACTTC	CAWSPHVAGAYEQYF
TRBJ2-7	TRBD1	TRBV7-8	TGTGCCAGCAGCGCGAATGGGGGTAAGGGGGCAATCTACGAGCAGTACTTC	CASSANGGKGAIYEQYF
TRBJ1-2	TRBD1	TRBV11-2	TGTGCCAGCAGACCCACAGGGGGCTATGGCTACACCTTC	CASRPTGGYGYTF
TRBJ1-1	TRBD1	TRBV18	TGTGCCAGCTCACCAGGACAGGGCGCGGTGAACACTGAAGCTTTCTTT	CASSPGQGAVNTEAFF
TRBJ1-5	TRBD1	TRBV30	TGTGCCGGGAGTGTACCGGGACAGGGGAGTCAGCCCCAGCATTTT	CAGSVPGQGSQPQHF
TRBJ1-2	NA	TRBV7-6	TGTGCCAGCAGCTTACTCCAGGGCTATGGCTACACCTTC	CASSLLQGYGYTF
TRBJ1-2	NA	TRBV5-1	TGCGCCAGCAGCAACACCGCGGGGGGTAACTATGGCTACACCTTC	CASSNTAGGNYGYTF
TRBJ1-5	NA	TRBV6-5	TGTGCCAGCAGTTACGGGCCACACCAGCCCCAGCATTTT	CASSYGPHQPQHF
TRBJ2-7	TRBD2	TRBV7-9	TGTGCCGGGGGGACTAGCGGGACCTACGAGCAGTACTTC	CAGGTSGTYEQYF
TRBJ1-2	TRBD1	TRBV6-1	TGTGCCAGCAGTCCACGGGACAGAGCCTATGGCTACACCTTC	CASSPRDRAYGYTF
TRBJ2-5	TRBD2	TRBV4-1	TGCGCCAGCAGCTCTAGCGGGAGCAAAGAGACCCAGTACTTC	CASSSSGSKETQYF
TRBJ2-3	NA	TRBV20-1	TGCAGTGCTAGTCATGCAGATACGCAGTATTTT	CSASHADTQYF
TRBJ1-2	TRBD1	TRBV6-6	TGTGCCAGCAGTTATCAACAGGGGGGTCGTGGCTACACCTTC	CASSYQQGGRGYTF
TRBJ2-7	NA	TRBV30	TGTGCCTGGAACTCGCGGTACTACGAGCAGTACTTC	CAWNSRYYEQYF
TRBJ2-2	NA	TRBV6-1	TGTGCCAGCAGTGTTACCGGGACAACCCCGAGATCCGGGGAGCTGTTTTTT	CASSVTGTTPRSGELFF
TRBJ1-2	NA	TRBV13	TGTGCCAGCAGCTTAGCGGGGGAAGGCTACACCTTC	CASSLAGEGYTF
TRBJ1-1	NA	TRBV2	TGTGCCAGCAGTGAAGATATTGGTGGGAGTACTGAAGCTTTCTTT	CASSEDIGGSTEAFF
TRBJ1-1	TRBD1	TRBV5-8	TGTGCCAGCAGCTTGGGGCTTCGGGCAGGGGGTGTCATGAACACTGAAGCTTTCTTT	CASSLGLRAGGVMNTEAFF
TRBJ2-7	NA	TRBV20-1	TGCAGTGCTAAACTAGGCCAGGAGCAGTACTTC	CSAKLGQEQYF
TRBJ1-1	NA	TRBV7-8	TGTGCCAGCAGCTTACGTGGGGGACTTTTGAACACTGAAGCTTTCTTT	CASSLRGGLLNTEAFF
TRBJ1-2	TRBD1	TRBV2	TGTGCCAGCAGCCGAACAGGGGATGGCTACACCTTC	CASSRTGDGYTF
TRBJ2-3	TRBD2	TRBV19	TGTGCCAGTATGTCGAGCGGGGTCACAGATACGCAGTATTTT	CASMSSGVTDTQYF
TRBJ2-1	TRBD2	TRBV5-7	TGTGCCAGCCGTACCCATAGCGGGAGAGGGAATGAGCAGTTCTTC	CASRTHSGRGNEQFF
TRBJ1-4	NA	TRBV6-1	TGTGCCAGCAGTGAAACTGCTGGACAGCGCCGGGAAAAACTGTTTTTT	CASSETAGQRREKLFF
TRBJ2-1	TRBD1	TRBV5-1	TGCGCCAGCAGCGCCGGACAGGGGGCAGGCGAATACAATGAGCAGTTCTTC	CASSAGQGAGEYNEQFF
TRBJ2-1	NA	TRBV30	TGTGCCTGGGCGGGGTACTCCGACAATGAGCAGTTCTTC	CAWAGYSDNEQFF
TRBJ1-2	TRBD1	TRBV27	TGTGCCAGCAGTTCCCTTACAGGGGGAGCTAACTATGGCTACACCTTC	CASSSLTGGANYGYTF
TRBJ2-1	NA	TRBV27	TGTGCCAGCAGTTTATCATGGGAGAGTCATGAGCAGTTCTTC	CASSLSWESHEQFF
TRBJ1-2	NA	TRBV29-1	TGCAGCGTTGAGGAGGGGAACTATGGCTACACCTTC	CSVEEGNYGYTF
TRBJ2-7	TRBD2	TRBV19	TGTGCCAGTAGTATAGATCAGGAGCGGGGGCTCTACGAGCAGTACTTC	CASSIDQERGLYEQYF